These 21 T cell receptor beta chains were sequenced from one sample in a study of cytomegalovirus exposure and HLA in healthy donors. This PCR relied on a set of 60 Vbeta primers and 13 Jbeta primers. The data were produced by immunoSEQ multiplex PCR, yet TCRdb's version contains in-frame clones alone and is incomplete. Here the sample spans about 190,000 clones, approximately 81% being singletons. The sequenced material came from PBMCs. Every receptor here comes from a male donor in good health and CMV-seronegative.

This clone came up a few times. The rearrangement links TRBV28 to TRBJ1-3; weak D call: TRBD1 (5 bases). The CDR3 extends over 15 amino acids. From germline, CDR1 is MDHEN and CDR2 SYDVKM. The V end was cut by 5 bases, the J end by 2 bases, with 13 bases between. The CDR3, as DNA: TGTGCCAGCAGTCCCCCCGGCAGGGCTGGAAACACCATATATTTT. It is translated as CASSPPGRAGNTIYF.

This sequence joins TRBV10-3 and TRBJ2-2, with 9 bases fitting TRBD1. J lost 5 bases, V lost 6 bases, and 4 bases had no gene match. CDR3 length equals 14 residues. Germline-derived CDR1 and CDR2 are ENHRY and SYGVKD. The CDR3 reads CAIRGQGWTGELFF. As DNA, the CDR3 is TGTGCCATCAGAGGACAGGGGTGGACCGGGGAGCTGTTTTTT.

The table lists this clone with a few counts. The rearrangement uses TRBV5-8 and TRBJ2-7, with TRBD2 as a possible D gene (5 bases). The CDR3 totals 15 residues. Trimming took off 0 bases at V and 3 bases at J, with 13 bases between the two ends. Germline CDR1 SGHTS, CDR2 YDEGEE. DNA for the CDR3: TGTGCCAGCAGCTTGGCCGAGGGTCCCGTCTACGAGCAGTACTTC. Translated, it gives CASSLAEGPVYEQYF. The complete variable domain, with remaining parts taken from reference TRBV5-8 and TRBJ2-7, reads EAGVTQSPTHLIKTRGQQATLRCSPISGHTSVYWYQQALGLGLQFLLWYDEGEERNRGNFPPRFSGRQFPNYSSELNVNALELEDSALYLCASSLAEGPVYEQYFGPGTRLTVT.

The chain joins TRBV14 to TRBJ2-5; D is perhaps TRBD1 (5 bases). Trimming took off 2 bases at V and 5 bases at J, with 15 bases between the two ends. This CDR3 is built from 15 residues. The germline V gene encodes CDR1 SGHDN and CDR2 FVKESK. CDR3 sequence: CASSQFSDISETQYF. In DNA, the CDR3 is TGTGCCAGCAGCCAATTCTCGGACATATCTGAGACCCAGTACTTC.

This chain connects TRBV7-2 to TRBJ2-5; tentatively, D is TRBD1 (6 bases). The CDR3 totals 16 residues. The germline CDR1 and CDR2 sequences are SGHTA and FQGNSA. Trimming removed 1 base at V and 4 bases at J, with 16 bases between. Written as DNA, the CDR3 is TGTGCCAGCAGCTTAGAGATGGGGTCCAGGGGAGAGACCCAGTACTTC. Amino acid sequence: CASSLEMGSRGETQYF.

This rearrangement joins TRBV5-1 to TRBJ2-5, with TRBD2 matching 10 bases. CDR3 length: 17 residues. Trimming took 3 bases from V and 2 from J; bases not matched to a gene: 10. Germline CDR1 reads SGHRS; CDR2 reads YFSETQ. The chain's CDR3 is CASSWGNRTSGQETQYF. The CDR3 region has the DNA TGCGCCAGCAGCTGGGGGAACAGGACTAGCGGTCAAGAGACCCAGTACTTC.

The gene calls are TRBV7-8 and TRBJ2-3; 7 positions agree with TRBD1. The trim removed 4 bases at V and 0 bases at J, leaving 1 base unmatched. Germline V lookup: CDR1 SGHVS, CDR2 FQNEAQ. CDR3 length: 14 amino acids. In DNA form, the CDR3 reads TGTGCCAGCAGCTCGGGACAGAGCACAGATACGCAGTATTTT. Protein: CASSSGQSTDTQYF.

The chain couples TRBV19 to TRBJ2-7; D unresolved. The CDR3 runs 16 residues. Germline CDR1 LNHDA, CDR2 SQIVND (reference sequence). Trimming cost V 3 bases and J 2 bases, with 17 bases left between them. CDR3 DNA sequence: TGTGCCAGTAGTATGTTTGGGCCGGCCTCCGCCTACGAGCAGTACTTC. Amino acids: CASSMFGPASAYEQYF.

The CDR3, as DNA: TGTGCCAGCAGTTCCTATACACCCGACGGGGCTGGGGCCAACGTCCTGACTTTC. Translating gives CASSSYTPDGAGANVLTF. The chain uses TRBV28 and TRBJ2-6; possibly TRBD2 for D (5 bases). The CDR3 totals 18 residues. Germline CDR1 MDHEN, CDR2 SYDVKM. Trimming left V 4 bases short and J 2 bases short, with 18 bases between.

As concerns this clone: Different DNA sequences within this sample yield the same CDR3. This rearrangement joins TRBV29-1 to TRBJ2-7, with TRBD2 as a possible D gene (6 bases). V was cut by 6 bases and J by 3 bases, with 15 bases left in between. The CDR3 contains 13 residues. Germline V gives CDR1 SQVTM, CDR2 ANQGSEA. The CDR3 is CSVGRGRGYEQYF. Here the CDR3 DNA reads TGCAGCGTAGGCCGGGGGAGAGGCTACGAGCAGTACTTC.

Only one count was recorded for this clone. The J gene is TRBJ2-7, the V gene TRBV27; 8 bases are shared with TRBD2. CDR1 is MNHEY and CDR2 is SMNVEV in the germline V gene (reference sequence). Germline trimming cut 4 bases from V and 2 bases from J; bases unmatched to any gene: 4. CDR3 length equals 14 residues. CDR3 protein: CASSSGGLTYEQYF. The CDR3 DNA reads as TGTGCCAGCAGTTCGGGGGGGCTGACCTACGAGCAGTACTTC.

The V and J genes are TRBV9 and TRBJ2-3; D call uncertain. The germline V gene encodes CDR1 SGDLS and CDR2 YYNGEE. The CDR3 has 16 residues. V lost 0 bases to trimming and J lost 2 bases, with 13 bases between them. CDR3 DNA sequence: TGTGCCAGCAGCGTAGGCATTGAGCAAATCACAGATACGCAGTATTTT. Its translation: CASSVGIEQITDTQYF. The full variable domain, completed using reference TRBV9 and TRBJ2-3, is DSGVTQTPKHLITATGQRVTLRCSPRSGDLSVYWYQQSLDQGLQFLIQYYNGEERAKGNILERFSAQQFPDLHSELNLSSLELGDSALYFCASSVGIEQITDTQYFGPGTRLTVL.

The V call is TRBV29-1, the J call TRBJ2-1; 7 bases are shared with TRBD1. This CDR3 spans 12 amino acids. CDR1 SQVTM and CDR2 ANQGSEA come from the germline V gene. In nucleotides, the CDR3 is TGCAGAACGGGACAGACCCTCGGTGAGCAGTTCTTC. Protein: CRTGQTLGEQFF.

The chain combines TRBV28 with TRBJ1-1, with 7 bases fitting TRBD1. The CDR3 has 16 amino acids. The V and J ends lost 3 bases and 1 base, in that order; junction bases with no gene match: 8. Germline V gene data show CDR1 as MDHEN and CDR2 as SYDVKM. CDR3 DNA sequence: TGTGCCAGCAGTTTGCGCCAGGGGGTCGGGAACACTGAAGCTTTCTTT. This gives the protein CASSLRQGVGNTEAFF.

The V and J genes are TRBV2 and TRBJ2-2, with 11 bases matching TRBD2. The CDR3 runs to 17 residues. The ends lost 1 base at V and 3 bases at J; junction bases unmatched: 4. From germline, CDR1 is SNHLY and CDR2 FYNNEI. The CDR3 nucleotides read TGTGCCAGCAGTGAAGGAGCTAGCGGGGGGTACACCGGGGAGCTGTTTTTT. This translates into CASSEGASGGYTGELFF.

This chain joins TRBV4-2 and TRBJ1-5, with D possibly TRBD1 on 5 matching bases. The V end lost 1 base, the J end lost 6 bases, and 16 bases lay between the germline ends. In germline, CDR1 is LGHNA, CDR2 YNFKEQ. The CDR3 consists of 16 residues. CDR3 residues: CASSQVVSQGSQPQHF. DNA for the CDR3: TGTGCCAGCAGCCAAGTGGTGAGTCAGGGAAGTCAGCCCCAGCATTTT.

The chain links TRBV28 to TRBJ1-5; no firm D call. Germline V CDR1 and CDR2: MDHEN, SYDVKM. This CDR3 contains 12 residues. Between the trimmed V and J ends, which lost 4 bases and 6 bases, there was a span of 7 bases. The CDR3 sequence: CASSSVRQPQHF. In DNA, the CDR3 is TGTGCCAGCAGTTCCGTCCGTCAGCCCCAGCATTTT.

The CDR3: CASSLGSRTGTF. DNA for the CDR3: TGTGCCAGCAGCTTAGGTTCAAGGACAGGCACCTTC. The V and J genes are TRBV11-2 and TRBJ1-2, with TRBD1 matching over 7 bases. The germline CDR1 and CDR2 sequences are SGHAT and FQNNGV. The CDR3 covers 12 residues. Trimming took 1 base from V and 13 from J; bases not matched to a gene: 6.

This clone was picked up one time. V gene TRBV20-1 combines with J gene TRBJ1-2; weak D call: TRBD1 (5 bases). V was clipped by 4 bases and J by 6 bases, with 9 bases between them. Germline CDR1 reads DFQATT; CDR2 reads SNEGSKA (reference sequence). This CDR3 is built from 11 residues. This CDR3 reads CSATGVNGYTF. CDR3 nucleotide sequence: TGCAGTGCTACGGGGGTAAATGGCTACACCTTC.

As for this clone: Distinct nucleotide sequences in the sample also encode this CDR3. The V and J genes are TRBV18 and TRBJ2-7; a weak D match, TRBD1 (5 bases). The CDR3 spans 12 residues. Trimming took off 3 bases at V and 3 bases at J, with 6 bases between the two ends. The V gene's germline CDR1 is KGHSH and CDR2 LQKENI. The CDR3 protein is CASSPDSYEQYF. CDR3 sequence (DNA): TGTGCCAGCTCACCCGACAGCTACGAGCAGTACTTC.

Written as DNA, the CDR3 is TGTGCCAGCAGCAAAGTTCTTCGGGGAATGAACACTGAAGCTTTCTTT. It translates to CASSKVLRGMNTEAFF. V and J are TRBV21-1 and TRBJ1-1. TRBV21-1 has pseudogene status. This CDR3 is 16 amino acids long.